Listed below are T cell receptor beta chains from one sample, sequenced in a study of T cell changes during pregnancy in multiple sclerosis. The assay was immunoSEQ multiplex PCR, and TCRdb's table has in-frame clones only and misses some. The sample has roughly 40,000 clones; about nine tenths are singletons. The sample here was CD4+ T cells from peripheral blood mononuclear cells, taken in the first trimester of pregnancy. The receptors stem from a female donor in good health, enrolled as a control in a pregnancy study. Each CDR3 is given without its conserved first and last residue. Fields, in order: CDR3 length, V gene, D gene, J gene, CDR3 protein. D genes are given only for firm matches.

length: 9; V: TRBV7-7; D: -; J: TRBJ1-3; CDR3: ASILTARSD
length: 12; V: TRBV6-5; D: -; J: TRBJ2-2; CDR3: ASADRTNTGELF
length: 13; V: TRBV30; D: -; J: TRBJ1-5; CDR3: AWSVTRIRNQPQH
length: 13; V: TRBV2; D: TRBD2; J: TRBJ2-1; CDR3: ASRLLTSGGPEQF
length: 12; V: TRBV6-6; D: TRBD1; J: TRBJ1-2; CDR3: ASSTGTGVFGYT
length: 13; V: TRBV7-2; D: -; J: TRBJ2-7; CDR3: ASSLFRGGPYEQY
length: 11; V: TRBV5-1; D: -; J: TRBJ1-5; CDR3: ASSLVLGQPQH
length: 12; V: TRBV9; D: -; J: TRBJ1-1; CDR3: ASSVIGGNTEAF
length: 13; V: TRBV2; D: -; J: TRBJ1-6; CDR3: ASSETTGYNSPLH
length: 12; V: TRBV7-9; D: -; J: TRBJ2-5; CDR3: ASTPSTGQETQY
length: 15; V: TRBV28; D: TRBD1; J: TRBJ1-1; CDR3: ASSPIQGAFRGTEAF
length: 11; V: TRBV7-2; D: -; J: TRBJ1-5; CDR3: ASSFRGWEPQH
length: 13; V: TRBV11-2; D: TRBD1; J: TRBJ1-2; CDR3: ASSFRTGANYGYT
length: 10; V: TRBV2; D: -; J: TRBJ1-1; CDR3: ACRNMNTEAF
length: 11; V: TRBV6-5; D: TRBD1; J: TRBJ2-7; CDR3: ASSYPGTGFQY
length: 15; V: TRBV7-2; D: -; J: TRBJ1-3; CDR3: ASTLRTGENSGNTIY
length: 13; V: TRBV5-4; D: TRBD1; J: TRBJ2-1; CDR3: ASSLPGTGSNEQF
length: 14; V: TRBV6-5; D: -; J: TRBJ1-4; CDR3: ASSYAVGGPNEKLF
length: 13; V: TRBV6-5; D: -; J: TRBJ1-6; CDR3: ASSYTGQYNSPLH
length: 15; V: TRBV23-1; D: -; J: TRBJ2-3; CDR3: ASSQSHRATHSDTQY
length: 13; V: TRBV2; D: TRBD1; J: TRBJ2-7; CDR3: ASRTTGGTFYEQY
length: 11; V: TRBV2; D: -; J: TRBJ1-5; CDR3: ASSSVNNQPQH
length: 12; V: TRBV9; D: -; J: TRBJ1-1; CDR3: ASSSQIGSTEAF
length: 10; V: TRBV29-1; D: -; J: TRBJ1-1; CDR3: SAGPKNTEAF
length: 14; V: TRBV11-2; D: -; J: TRBJ2-3; CDR3: ASSWRLLGNTDTQY
length: 18; V: TRBV27; D: TRBD1; J: TRBJ1-6; CDR3: ASSLTGGGGIGGLASPLH
length: 12; V: TRBV7-2; D: -; J: TRBJ1-3; CDR3: ASSLAPGGNTIY
length: 13; V: TRBV13; D: -; J: TRBJ1-3; CDR3: ASSLISGARNTIY
length: 13; V: TRBV7-9; D: -; J: TRBJ2-7; CDR3: ASSLKGGLGYEQY
length: 12; V: TRBV7-2; D: -; J: TRBJ1-4; CDR3: ASSSLGLYEKLF
length: 14; V: TRBV18; D: -; J: TRBJ2-6; CDR3: ASSPLDSGEGNVLT
length: 13; V: TRBV9; D: -; J: TRBJ2-2; CDR3: ASSVATAGYGELF
length: 12; V: TRBV6-1; D: TRBD1; J: TRBJ1-5; CDR3: ASTRTGTNQPQH
length: 12; V: TRBV7-2; D: -; J: TRBJ1-5; CDR3: ASSLEVGVQPQH
length: 11; V: TRBV5-6; D: -; J: TRBJ1-4; CDR3: ASSPGRNEKLF
length: 13; V: TRBV7-2; D: -; J: TRBJ2-3; CDR3: ASSFFAGAADTQY
length: 12; V: TRBV6-5; D: -; J: TRBJ1-6; CDR3: ASSTGTQNSPLH
length: 15; V: TRBV27; D: -; J: TRBJ2-3; CDR3: ASSLSESGHFTDTQY
length: 20; V: TRBV4-3; D: TRBD1; J: TRBJ1-6; CDR3: ASSQDIPRTGTGSPYNSPLH
length: 15; V: TRBV5-4; D: -; J: TRBJ2-3; CDR3: ASSPGGTARNTDTQY
length: 13; V: TRBV6-1; D: TRBD1; J: TRBJ2-7; CDR3: ASSTKTGVNYEQY
length: 15; V: TRBV7-2; D: TRBD2; J: TRBJ2-5; CDR3: ASSLGPIAGGQETQY
length: 12; V: TRBV7-9; D: -; J: TRBJ1-2; CDR3: ASSTETPAYGYT
length: 16; V: TRBV7-2; D: TRBD2; J: TRBJ2-7; CDR3: ASSLQGLAGGSGMEQY
length: 10; V: TRBV28; D: -; J: TRBJ2-3; CDR3: ASSSYTDTQY